Below, 2 T cell receptor beta chains from the same sample are listed, as sequenced in a study of blood T cell repertoires in COVID-19. TCRdb's table, derived via immunoSEQ multiplex PCR, lists solely in-frame clones and lacks some. There are a few hundred thousand clones in the sample; about 88% occur only once, and around 2% lies in the top ten. Sequencing input: PBMCs or T cells enriched from blood (not recorded which). Source of these receptors: a woman in her sixties in a cohort exposed to, infected with or recovered from COVID-19 (not recorded which).

The genes are TRBV11-2 and TRBJ2-7; the match to TRBD2 covers 8 bases. Germline assignment: CDR1 SGHAT and CDR2 FQNNGV. The CDR3 extends over 13 amino acids. With 3 bases clipped from V and 5 bases from J, the junction kept 3 bases outside the gene matches. CDR3 in DNA: TGTGCCAGCAGCTTCGAAGCGGGAGACGAGCAGTACTTC. This codes for CASSFEAGDEQYF.

The chain has TRBV7-3 and TRBJ2-1; 7 positions match TRBD2. The CDR3 has 14 amino acids. Germline CDR1 reads SGHTA; CDR2 reads FQGTGA. V shed 3 bases, J shed 8 bases, and the junction held 7 bases outside the gene matches. The CDR3 spells CASSFTGGSDEQFF. The CDR3 DNA reads as TGTGCCAGCAGCTTTACGGGAGGTTCCGATGAGCAGTTCTTC.